A selection of T cell receptor beta chains follows, all from one sample in a study of blood T cells in healthy people across ages. TCRdb used MiXCR to reprocess the 5' RACE reads, holding one entry per CDR3 protein. The repertoire holds about 730,000 distinct CDR3 sequences, with 40% to 45% as singletons. Material: blood. These receptors were obtained from a woman aged 60-70 years in good health. Both conserved end residues are part of each CDR3. D genes are given only for firm matches. The size of a clone is reported for some rows only, either as once, few or many, or as a class for expanded clones.

d_call	v_call	j_call	clone_size	cdr3_aa	cdr3_nt
NA	TRBV6-2/TRBV6-3	TRBJ2-1	NA	CASNTRFEQFF	TGTGCCAGCAATACTAGGTTTGAGCAGTTCTTC
TRBD2	TRBV9	TRBJ2-5	NA	CASSVGLAGLKVQETQYF	TGTGCCAGCAGCGTAGGCCTAGCGGGCCTAAAGGTTCAAGAGACCCAGTACTTC
NA	TRBV12-3/TRBV12-4	TRBJ2-1	NA	CASSFQESYNEQFF	TGTGCCAGCAGTTTTCAGGAATCCTACAATGAGCAGTTCTTC
NA	TRBV29-1	TRBJ2-5	NA	CSADRIVSGETQYF	TGCAGCGCTGACAGGATAGTTTCGGGTGAGACCCAGTACTTC
NA	TRBV29-1	TRBJ2-1	many	CSVERVGGNEQFF	TGCAGCGTTGAGAGGGTAGGCGGCAATGAGCAGTTCTTC
TRBD2	TRBV29-1	TRBJ2-5	NA	CSVRREPQETQYF	TGCAGCGTGCGGCGGGAGCCCCAAGAGACCCAGTACTTC
TRBD2	TRBV11-1	TRBJ2-1	few	CASSLGAGGFNEQFF	TGTGCCAGCAGCTTAGGGGCGGGGGGCTTCAATGAGCAGTTCTTC
NA	TRBV20-1	TRBJ2-1	many	CSAPIYDEQFF	TGCAGTGCACCAATCTACGATGAGCAGTTCTTC
TRBD1	TRBV15	TRBJ2-1	NA	CATSREGDSHEQFF	TGTGCCACCAGCAGAGAAGGGGACAGCCATGAGCAGTTCTTC
TRBD1	TRBV12-3/TRBV12-4	TRBJ1-2	few	CASSYGGTGGNYGYTF	TGTGCCAGCAGTTACGGCGGGACAGGGGGGAACTATGGCTACACCTTC
TRBD2	TRBV20-1	TRBJ2-2	NA	CSASGIAGNINTGELFF	TGCAGTGCTAGTGGAATAGCGGGAAATATTAACACCGGGGAGCTGTTTTTT
NA	TRBV5-1	TRBJ2-2	NA	CASSSSGGAGELFF	TGCGCCAGCAGCTCCTCGGGCGGGGCCGGGGAGCTGTTTTTT
TRBD2	TRBV7-9	TRBJ2-5	few	CASSPLGEGETQYF	TGTGCCAGCAGCCCCCTGGGGGAGGGAGAGACCCAGTACTTC